This T cell receptor (beta chain) was identified during a study of shared clonotypes between healthy human individuals. Study-level information: The study enrolled two women and a few men aged 18 to 49.

Study-wide points: An anticipated effect of sequencing depth on clonotype sharing among donors was recognized. A few donors shared 4.5% to 6.5% of their naive CD4 clonotypes.

Sequencing used immunoSEQ multiplex PCR; TCRdb keeps in-frame clones, though not all of them. The sample lists around 350,000 clones, 73% occurring once. Investigators divided CD4+ cells into CD45RA+ naive and CD45RA-negative memory subsets. The CDR3 has 12 amino acids. Germline CDR1 MNHNY, CDR2 SVGAGI (reference sequence). The V end lost 0 bases, the J end lost 7 bases, and 4 bases lay between the germline ends. With regard to this clone: Its matching antigen is unknown.

This rearrangement joins TRBV6-6 to TRBJ2-1, with unresolved D. What was sequenced was memory CD4+ T cells sorted from blood. Specified subset: CD45RA-negative fraction. The sequence was collected from a man aged 30 to 39 in good health. The CDR3 loop reads CASSYSSNEQFF. The DNA for the CDR3 is TGTGCCAGCAGTTACTCTTCTAATGAGCAGTTCTTC.